This T cell receptor beta chain was retrieved from a study of blood T cells in healthy people across ages (dated by TCRdb to the mid-2010s). Regarding the research as a whole: In model experiments, template switching captured about one uniquely barcoded TCR beta cDNA molecule for every two T cells. Using the same blood draw, the study looked at two additional independent replicas of 1 million unique cDNA reads for two donors, one aged 18 to 30 and the other aged 80 or older. The donors were split into four age groups: young (average around 15 years), middle-aged (roughly 42), aged (approximately 59) and long-lived (under 90). Age-related changes in TCR beta repertoire diversity were measured in the study by deep sequencing normalized with unique cDNA molecular identifiers. To avoid experimental bias, donors of different ages were spread randomly across the sequencing lanes. The research as a whole found: The percentage of naive T cells measured by flow cytometry correlated strongly with observed TCR beta diversity. Donor CMV infection status was unknown, potentially confounding age-related changes in expanded clonotypes. As age increased, observed TCR beta diversity per million T cells dropped in a roughly linear way, and a significant reduction was already evident by age about 40. Estimates of total diversity based on one million sequenced T cells were considered lower bounds and underestimates. Because profiling used bulk unsorted PBMCs, naive and antigen-experienced compartments could not be compared conclusively. Compared with the aged group, more naive CD4+ T cells, fewer expanded clones and increased TCR diversity were shown by the long-lived group, suggesting age selection.

Inclusive of the bounding cysteine and phenylalanine, the CDR3 is 13 residues long. Just CDR3 DNA is preserved here, 39 bases in frame from base 1. The V and J ends are trimmed by 6 bases and 6 bases, leaving 14 bases between them. Per the germline V gene, MNHEY is the CDR1 and SVGAGI is the CDR2. Library preparation was by 5' RACE. Reads for this sample came from an Illumina HiSeq 2500. A second PCR of roughly 6 to 11 cycles was run with a J-beta primer mix and a sample-barcoded 5' primer. A template-switch 5' adaptor carrying 12 random nucleotides introduced a unique molecular identifier onto each TCR beta cDNA molecule. Each sample yielded at least 2.5 million CDR3-containing paired-end reads. First-strand cDNA was synthesized from all RNA with the Mint cDNA synthesis kit, primed by a TRBC-specific oligonucleotide. Following uracil-DNA glycosylase treatment, all cDNA underwent a first 18-cycle PCR with the universal primers M1SS and BC2_uni_R. The paper's data handling went like this. For normalization, 1 million high-quality reads were randomly selected from each sample, with every read carrying a distinct molecular identifier. Instead of being binned into consensus sequences, reads that shared molecular identifiers were thrown out. MiTCR, set to a Q25 quality threshold and the strictest error-elimination algorithm, was used for CDR3 identification, clonotype clustering and error correction. Lower-bound total TCR beta diversity was estimated with a nonparametric unseen species model using Euler transformation. TCRdb trimmed public reads at Q25 via fastp, called clones via MiXCR and kept in-frame beta chains. One record per CDR3 amino acid sequence lists the most common genes and DNA. TCRdb's processing, not the authors', yielded these V and J calls. The sample table lists about 1.6 million distinct CDR3 sequences, almost 35% of them with a count of one. In total, the top ten clones hold 11% of the sample.

The roughly 39 donors, aged about 6 to 95 years, were systemically healthy Caucasian individuals from Russia. About 10 milliliters of peripheral blood were collected from each donor into EDTA-treated Vacutainer tubes. Ficoll-Paque density-gradient centrifugation was used to isolate PBMCs, with at least 6.5 million obtained per sample. Trizol reagent was used to extract total RNA from PBMCs, with at least 6 micrograms per sample. For every donor, flow cytometry on a PBMC aliquot measured the percentage of naive CD45RAhigh/CD27high T cells. With regard to this clonotype: Its antigen is unknown. Base qualities are not provided; no much larger clone lies one nucleotide away.

The chain uses TRBV6-5 and TRBJ2-5; tentative D gene TRBD2, with 5 bases matching. The clonotype comes from a woman in her 30s in good health. The sequencing sample was made of blood. The nucleotide sequence reads TGTGCCAGCAGCGACCGGCCCGGGAAGACCCAGTACTTC. This translates into CASSDRPGKTQYF.